The 23 T cell receptor beta chains below were found in one sample sequenced in a study of control samples from healthy donors and cancer patients. Repertoires were generated with immunoSEQ multiplex PCR, while TCRdb's copy carries only in-frame clones and drops some. The table lists 20,000 to 30,000 clones, approximately 91% of them singletons, with around 15% in the top ten. The sample was PBMCs. These TCRs come from a man between 45 and 60 years old with lung cancer.

With regard to this clone: One end of the junction does not line up with germline, which may come from a read error. The chain employs TRBV5-1 and TRBJ1-5; tentatively, D is TRBD1 (5 bases). This CDR3 contains 17 residues. The V gene's germline CDR1 is SGHRS and CDR2 YFSETQ. The CDR3 sequence is CASSLGISGASNQPQHF. The CDR3 region has the DNA TGCGCCAGCAGTTTGGGGATATCCGGGGCGAGCAATCAGCCCCAGCATTTT.

This rearrangement joins TRBV27 to TRBJ2-5; a possible D gene is TRBD1 (7 bases). The germline V gene has CDR1 MNHEY and CDR2 SMNVEV (reference sequence). The V end was cut by 5 bases, the J end by 4 bases, with 17 bases between. CDR3 length: 15 amino acids. The CDR3 loop is CASSPSRQGGETQYF. The CDR3 DNA sequence: TGTGCCAGCAGTCCAAGTCGACAGGGAGGAGAGACCCAGTACTTC.

The J gene is TRBJ2-3, the V gene TRBV7-3, with 8 positions matching TRBD2. The CDR3 contains 15 residues. After removal of 4 bases from V and 3 bases from J, the junction contained 6 bases not matched to a gene. CDR1 is SGHTA, CDR2 FQGTGA, per germline. The CDR3 coding sequence is TGTGCCAGCAGCTCCTCCGGGACTAGAACAGATACGCAGTATTTT. Protein: CASSSSGTRTDTQYF.

The rearrangement uses TRBV7-9 and TRBJ2-7; 7 nucleotides match TRBD1. Germline lookup yields CDR1 SEHNR and CDR2 FQNEAQ (reference sequence). CDR3 length equals 15 residues. The junction had 10 bases not matched to a gene; V was cut back by 5 bases and J by 3 bases. The CDR3 bases are TGTGCCAGCAGCCCGAAGACAGGGAAGGGCTACGAGCAGTACTTC. Protein: CASSPKTGKGYEQYF.

This chain connects TRBV10-2 to TRBJ2-3, with 13 bases matching TRBD2. Germline CDR1 and CDR2: WSHSY and SAAADI. The CDR3 contains 15 residues. V dropped 3 bases and J dropped 7; count of bases not matched to a gene: 4. The CDR3 coding sequence is TGCGCCAGCAGTGAAGGACTAGCGGGGGTCTATACGCAGTATTTT. Protein: CASSEGLAGVYTQYF.

The chain has TRBV7-2 and TRBJ2-5; possible D gene TRBD1, 6 bases. V gave up 5 bases and J gave up 4 bases, with 17 bases separating them. The CDR3 is 15 amino acids. CDR1 and CDR2 (germline): SGHTA, FQGNSA. This CDR3 is CASSPPGEGGETQYF. CDR3 sequence (DNA): TGTGCCAGCAGCCCCCCTGGGGAAGGGGGAGAGACCCAGTACTTC. The variable domain in full, completed from reference TRBV7-2 and TRBJ2-5, reads GAGVSQSPSNKVTEKGKDVELRCDPISGHTALYWYRQSLGQGLEFLIYFQGNSAPDKSGLPSDRFSAERTGGSVSTLTIQRTQQEDSAVYLCASSPPGEGGETQYFGPGTRLLVL.

V is TRBV15 and J is TRBJ1-6; possible D gene TRBD1, 6 bases. With 1 base removed from V and 7 bases from J, the gap between germline ends came to 11 bases. In germline, CDR1 is LNHNV, CDR2 YYDKDF (reference sequence). This CDR3 comprises 15 residues. The CDR3, as DNA: TGTGCCACCAGCAGAGTTGGGGGCGTCAATTCACCCCTCCACTTT. This translates into CATSRVGGVNSPLHF.

The CDR3 nucleotides read TGTGCCAGCAGTGATCAGGGAACCTCCTACAATGAGCAGTTCTTC. As protein: CASSDQGTSYNEQFF. This chain joins TRBV6-4 and TRBJ2-1; weak D call: TRBD1 (5 bases). The CDR3 extends over 15 amino acids. V gave up 3 bases and J gave up 0 bases, with 9 bases separating them. CDR1 MRHNA and CDR2 SNTAGT come from the germline V gene.

The chain uses TRBV7-6 and TRBJ1-1; D unclear. Germline CDR1 reads SGHVS; CDR2 reads FNYEAQ. V was clipped by 5 bases and J by 0 bases, with 13 bases between them. There are 15 residues in the CDR3. CDR3 region: CASSASRRMNTEAFF. The CDR3 DNA follows: TGTGCCAGCAGCGCCAGCCGAAGGATGAACACTGAAGCTTTCTTT.

The chain joins TRBV3-1 (or the pseudogene TRBV3-2) to TRBJ2-1; TRBD1 aligns across 10 bases. V shed 6 bases and J 0 bases; nucleotides not matched to a gene: 8. This CDR3 is built from 17 residues. Germline CDR1 and CDR2: LGHDT and YNNKEL (reference sequence). Here the CDR3 DNA reads TGTGCCAGCAGTTTGGACAGGGGGGCTTCCTCCTACAATGAGCAGTTCTTC. Translating it yields CASSLDRGASSYNEQFF.

This chain links TRBV24-1 with TRBJ2-7; D is unresolved. Trimming cost V 3 bases and J 3 bases, with 29 bases left between them. CDR3 length equals 20 residues. Per the germline V gene, CDR1 is KGHDR and CDR2 is SFDVKD. This CDR3 is CATSDPPHPAPGGTSYEQYF. The CDR3 region has the DNA TGTGCCACCAGTGATCCTCCGCACCCCGCTCCAGGCGGAACAAGCTACGAGCAGTACTTC.

This clone was counted only a few times. The rearrangement joins TRBV7-9 to TRBJ2-1; TRBD2 aligns across 7 bases. This CDR3 has 17 residues. The V gene's germline CDR1 is SEHNR and CDR2 FQNEAQ (reference sequence). Unmatched junction bases numbered 9, after V lost 1 base and J lost 3 bases. The CDR3 nucleotides read TGTGCCAGCAGCTTAGGGCTAGCGGTGACCTTCTACAATGAGCAGTTCTTC. Amino acid sequence: CASSLGLAVTFYNEQFF.

This rearrangement joins TRBV6-5 to TRBJ1-4; 7 positions match TRBD1. CDR3 size: 15 residues. The germline V gene has CDR1 MNHEY and CDR2 SVGAGI. After removal of 0 bases from V and 8 bases from J, the junction contained 6 bases not matched to a gene. CDR3 nucleotide sequence: TGTGCCAGCAGTTACTCGAAGGACAGGAACGAAAAACTGTTTTTT. This translates into CASSYSKDRNEKLFF.

This clone was seen only once. The V and J genes are TRBV28 and TRBJ2-7, with no clear D. The CDR3 totals 13 residues. Germline CDR1 is MDHEN and CDR2 is SYDVKM. The V end was cut by 5 bases, the J end by 3 bases, with 11 bases between. For the CDR3, the DNA is TGTGCCAGCAGTCCAGCGATGGACTACGAGCAGTACTTC. Protein product: CASSPAMDYEQYF.

The chain joins TRBV7-6 to TRBJ1-1, with a possible D match to TRBD1 (5 bases). Deletions cut 1 base from V and 6 bases from J, with 18 bases between. This CDR3 comprises 16 residues. From germline, CDR1 is SGHVS and CDR2 FNYEAQ. This CDR3 reads CASSLGGQRYDAEAFF. The CDR3 DNA follows: TGTGCCAGCAGCTTAGGCGGACAAAGATATGACGCTGAAGCTTTCTTT.

The rearrangement uses TRBV7-3 and TRBJ2-1, with TRBD1 as a possible D gene (5 bases). This CDR3 region has 16 residues. CDR1 and CDR2 from the germline V gene are SGHTA and FQGTGA. Deletions cut 0 bases from V and 7 bases from J, with 16 bases between. DNA of the CDR3: TGTGCCAGCAGCTTAACGCGGCAGGGATTTCGGAATGAGCAGTTCTTC. It yields the protein CASSLTRQGFRNEQFF.

This chain uses TRBV11-2 with TRBJ2-7, with unresolved D. V gave up 1 base and J gave up 5 bases, with 12 bases separating them. Germline CDR1 and CDR2: SGHAT and FQNNGV. The CDR3 loop spans 14 amino acids. As DNA, the CDR3 is TGTGCCAGCAGCTTAGGGCTTAGTATGAACGAGCAGTACTTC. Its translation is CASSLGLSMNEQYF.

V is TRBV7-3 and J is TRBJ2-1; 7 bases are a match to TRBD1. Germline lookup yields CDR1 SGHTA and CDR2 FQGTGA. The CDR3 sequence is 15 residues long. J lost 7 bases, V lost 5 bases, and 11 bases had no gene match. The CDR3 reads CASSINRGTGNEQFF. As DNA, the CDR3 is TGTGCCAGCAGCATAAACAGGGGAACGGGAAATGAGCAGTTCTTC.

The chain is built from TRBV4-1 and TRBJ2-2; D perhaps matches TRBD1 (6 bases). Trimming pared 5 bases from V and 0 bases from J, leaving 10 bases between. CDR1 is MGHRA and CDR2 is YSYEKL in the germline V gene. The CDR3 sequence is 15 residues long. The CDR3 DNA is TGCGCCAGCAGCTTGGGACACTCGAACACCGGGGAGCTGTTTTTT. It translates to CASSLGHSNTGELFF.

The chain joins TRBV3-1 (or the pseudogene TRBV3-2) to TRBJ2-1, with 9 nucleotides matching TRBD1. Germline trimming cut 2 bases from V and 4 bases from J; bases unmatched to any gene: 3. The CDR3 sequence is 15 residues long. CDR1 is LGHDT, CDR2 YNNKEL, per germline (reference sequence). This CDR3 is CASSQTGGEYNEQFF. CDR3 DNA sequence: TGTGCCAGCAGCCAAACAGGGGGCGAGTACAATGAGCAGTTCTTC.

This chain joins TRBV11-3 and TRBJ2-7; TRBD1 matches at 9 bases. This CDR3 is 15 amino acids long. Trimming took 3 bases from V and 4 from J; bases not matched to a gene: 7. Germline V gene lookup returns CDR1 SGHNT and CDR2 YENEEA. Written as DNA, the CDR3 is TGTGCCAGCAGCTTCCTCGGGACAGGGTCTTACGAGCAGTACTTC. Translating it yields CASSFLGTGSYEQYF.

The genes are TRBV5-1 and TRBJ2-5, with no clear D. Germline V gene lookup returns CDR1 SGHRS and CDR2 YFSETQ. The V and J ends lost 0 bases and 5 bases respectively, with 14 bases between them. This CDR3 is built from 15 residues. The CDR3 nucleotides read TGCGCCAGCAGCTTGGGGGCCGGGCTAGGGGAGACCCAGTACTTC. It codes for CASSLGAGLGETQYF.

The chain carries TRBV3-1 (or the pseudogene TRBV3-2) and TRBJ2-2; D possibly matches TRBD1 or TRBD2 (6 bases each). Trimming left V 0 bases short and J 4 bases short, with 15 bases between. This CDR3 is built from 17 residues. Germline CDR1 LGHDT, CDR2 YNNKEL (reference sequence). DNA for the CDR3: TGTGCCAGCAGCCAAGAATTAATGGGGGGCATCACCGGGGAGCTGTTTTTT. Its protein is CASSQELMGGITGELFF.